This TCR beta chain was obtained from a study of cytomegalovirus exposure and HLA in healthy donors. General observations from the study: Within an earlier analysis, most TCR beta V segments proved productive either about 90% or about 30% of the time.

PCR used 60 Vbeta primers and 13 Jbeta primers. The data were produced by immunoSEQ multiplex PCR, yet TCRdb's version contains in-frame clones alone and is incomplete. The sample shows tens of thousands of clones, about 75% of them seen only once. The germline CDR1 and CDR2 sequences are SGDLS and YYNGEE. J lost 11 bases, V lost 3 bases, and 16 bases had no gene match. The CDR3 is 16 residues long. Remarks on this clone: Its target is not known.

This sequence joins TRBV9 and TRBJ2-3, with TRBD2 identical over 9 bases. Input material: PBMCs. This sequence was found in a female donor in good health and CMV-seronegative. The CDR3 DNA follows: TGTGCCAGCAGCGAGGGGAGCGGGGGGCTACCCGGGGGGCAGTATTTT. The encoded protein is CASSEGSGGLPGGQYF. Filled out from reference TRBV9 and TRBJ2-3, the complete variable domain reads DSGVTQTPKHLITATGQRVTLRCSPRSGDLSVYWYQQSLDQGLQFLIQYYNGEERAKGNILERFSAQQFPDLHSELNLSSLELGDSALYFCASSEGSGGLPGGQYFGPGTRLTVL.